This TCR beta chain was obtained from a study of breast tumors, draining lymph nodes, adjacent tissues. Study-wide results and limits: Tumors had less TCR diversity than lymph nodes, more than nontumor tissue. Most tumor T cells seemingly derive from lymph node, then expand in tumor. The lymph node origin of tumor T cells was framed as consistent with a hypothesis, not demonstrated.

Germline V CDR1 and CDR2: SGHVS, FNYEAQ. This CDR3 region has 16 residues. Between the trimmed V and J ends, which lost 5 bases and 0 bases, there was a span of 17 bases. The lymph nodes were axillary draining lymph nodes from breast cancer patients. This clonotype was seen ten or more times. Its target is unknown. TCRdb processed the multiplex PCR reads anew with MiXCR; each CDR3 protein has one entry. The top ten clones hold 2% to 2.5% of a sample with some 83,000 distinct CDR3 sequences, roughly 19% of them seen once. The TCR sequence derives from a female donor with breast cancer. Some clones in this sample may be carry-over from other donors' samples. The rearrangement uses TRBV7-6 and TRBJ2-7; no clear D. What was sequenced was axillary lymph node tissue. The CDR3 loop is CASSGWVSMSSYEQYF. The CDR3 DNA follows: TGTGCCAGCAGCGGTTGGGTATCGATGAGCTCCTACGAGCAGTACTTC.